A single sample is the source of the 8 T cell receptor beta chains below, sequenced in a study of CD8+CD57+ T cells in acquired aplastic anemia. Flow cytometry had shown expanded CD8+CD57+ cells in the patients chosen for sequencing. It was genomic DNA that served as the template for profiling TCR beta VDJ and CDR3. MiXCR, applied by TCRdb to the reads, yields one record per CDR3 protein. Among some 120,000 distinct CDR3 sequences listed, 45% to 60% were seen once. Sequenced input: sorted CD4+, CD8+, or CD8+CD57+ T cells (not recorded which) from PBMCs. These receptors originate from a human donor with aplastic anemia.

The chain recombines TRBV15 with TRBJ2-3, with TRBD2 identical over 14 bases. CDR1 and CDR2 from the germline V gene are LNHNV and YYDKDF (reference sequence). The CDR3 loop spans 21 amino acids. Unmatched junction bases numbered 15, after V lost 0 bases and J lost 4 bases. CDR3 in DNA: TGTGCCACCAGCAGAGATGGGTTAGGGACTAGCGGGAGCTTCTTGGCAGATACGCAGTATTTT. This codes for CATSRDGLGTSGSFLADTQYF.

The chain is built from TRBV27 and TRBJ2-6; no clear D. CDR1 is MNHEY, CDR2 SMNVEV, per germline (reference sequence). The V end lost 5 bases, the J end lost 2 bases, and 10 bases lay between the germline ends. The CDR3 is 15 residues long. The CDR3 nucleotides are TGTGCCAGCAGTCCGGCCGGTCCTGGGGCCAACGTCCTGACTTTC. It specifies CASSPAGPGANVLTF.

This clonotype was seen more than once but under ten times. J is TRBJ2-6 and V is TRBV24-1, with 7 bases aligning to TRBD1. Trimming took 1 base from V and 2 from J; bases not matched to a gene: 4. The CDR3 is 17 amino acids. In germline, CDR1 is KGHDR, CDR2 SFDVKD. The CDR3 loop is CATSDLPQGAGANVLTF. The CDR3 DNA is TGTGCCACCAGTGATTTACCCCAGGGGGCTGGGGCCAACGTCCTGACTTTC.

J is TRBJ1-2 and V is TRBV29-1; D perhaps matches TRBD1 (5 bases). This CDR3 is built from 15 residues. V gave up 2 bases and J gave up 0 bases, with 13 bases separating them. Per the germline V gene, CDR1 is SQVTM and CDR2 is ANQGSEA. The CDR3 nucleotides are TGCAGCGTTGAAATGTCGGGGGTTACTAACTATGGCTACACCTTC. Translated, it gives CSVEMSGVTNYGYTF.

The gene calls are TRBV7-6 and TRBJ2-2; D not resolved. There are 14 residues in the CDR3. V was pared by 5 bases and J by 8 bases, with 15 bases between. The germline gives CDR1 SGHVS, CDR2 FNYEAQ. In DNA, the CDR3 is TGTGCCAGCAGCGGGGATCAACTCCCGGGGGAGCTGTTTTTT. Residues: CASSGDQLPGELFF.

This clonotype was counted only a few times. V is TRBV5-1 and J is TRBJ1-1; D is unresolved. Germline V gene lookup returns CDR1 SGHRS and CDR2 YFSETQ. Trimming removed 0 bases from V and 1 base from J, with 7 bases in between. The CDR3 is 14 amino acids. The DNA of the CDR3 is TGCGCCAGCAGCTTGGGGACGGAGAACACTGAAGCTTTCTTT. This codes for CASSLGTENTEAFF.

This sequence joins TRBV19 and TRBJ1-1, with D possibly being TRBD1 (5 bases). With 8 bases removed from V and 0 bases from J, the gap between germline ends came to 16 bases. The CDR3 spans 15 residues. Germline assignment: CDR1 LNHDA and CDR2 SQIVND (reference sequence). DNA for the CDR3: TGTGCCAGTGGGTACCTCAGACAGATGAACACTGAAGCTTTCTTT. Encoded protein: CASGYLRQMNTEAFF.

In this sample, this clonotype turned up a few times. The chain is built from TRBV7-6 and TRBJ1-6; 7 bases fit TRBD1. Germline CDR1 and CDR2: SGHVS and FNYEAQ. The CDR3 loop spans 13 amino acids. The V and J ends lost 4 bases and 7 bases, in that order; junction bases with no gene match: 1. DNA of the CDR3: TGTGCCAGCAGCTCGACAGGGAATTCACCCCTCCACTTT. It is translated as CASSSTGNSPLHF.